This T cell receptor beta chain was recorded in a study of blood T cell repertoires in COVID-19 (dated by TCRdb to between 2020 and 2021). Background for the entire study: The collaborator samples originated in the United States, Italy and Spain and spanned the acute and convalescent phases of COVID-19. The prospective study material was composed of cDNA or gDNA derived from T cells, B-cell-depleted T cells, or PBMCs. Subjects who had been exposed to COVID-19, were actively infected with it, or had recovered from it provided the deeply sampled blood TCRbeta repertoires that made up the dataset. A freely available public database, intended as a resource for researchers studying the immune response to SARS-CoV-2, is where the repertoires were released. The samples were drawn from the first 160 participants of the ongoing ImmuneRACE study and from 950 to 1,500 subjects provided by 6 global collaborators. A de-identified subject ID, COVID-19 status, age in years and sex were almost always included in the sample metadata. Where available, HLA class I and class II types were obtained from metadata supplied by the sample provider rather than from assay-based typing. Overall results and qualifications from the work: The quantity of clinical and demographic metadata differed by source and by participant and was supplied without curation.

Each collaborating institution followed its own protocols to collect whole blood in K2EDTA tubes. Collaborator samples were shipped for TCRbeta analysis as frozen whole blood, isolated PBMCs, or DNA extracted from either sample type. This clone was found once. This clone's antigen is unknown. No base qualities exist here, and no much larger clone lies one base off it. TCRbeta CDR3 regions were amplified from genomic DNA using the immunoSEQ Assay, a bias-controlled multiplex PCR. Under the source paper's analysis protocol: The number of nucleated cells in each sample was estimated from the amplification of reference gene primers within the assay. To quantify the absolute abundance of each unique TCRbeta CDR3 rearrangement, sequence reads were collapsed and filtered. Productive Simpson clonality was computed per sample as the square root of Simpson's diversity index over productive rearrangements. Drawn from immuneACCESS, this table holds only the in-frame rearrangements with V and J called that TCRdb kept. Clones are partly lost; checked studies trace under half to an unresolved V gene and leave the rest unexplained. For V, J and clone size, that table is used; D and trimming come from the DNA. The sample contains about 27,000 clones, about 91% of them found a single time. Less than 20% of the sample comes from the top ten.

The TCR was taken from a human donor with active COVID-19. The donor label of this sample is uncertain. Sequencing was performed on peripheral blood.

Here the CDR3 is given as CASSVGVLAGGIETQYF. In nucleotides, the sequence is TGTGCCAGCAGCGTAGGAGTCCTAGCGGGAGGCATAGAGACCCAGTACTTC. The rearranged segments are TRBV9 and TRBJ2-5, with 11 bases in between that match TRBD2. V and J are trimmed by 0 bases and 4 bases, and the gene matches miss 8 bases of the junction. The CDR3 covers 17 residues, taking in both the cysteine and the phenylalanine. Solely the CDR3 DNA is kept, with 51 bases framed from the first base. Sequences SGDLS (CDR1) and YYNGEE (CDR2) are obtained from the germline V gene.